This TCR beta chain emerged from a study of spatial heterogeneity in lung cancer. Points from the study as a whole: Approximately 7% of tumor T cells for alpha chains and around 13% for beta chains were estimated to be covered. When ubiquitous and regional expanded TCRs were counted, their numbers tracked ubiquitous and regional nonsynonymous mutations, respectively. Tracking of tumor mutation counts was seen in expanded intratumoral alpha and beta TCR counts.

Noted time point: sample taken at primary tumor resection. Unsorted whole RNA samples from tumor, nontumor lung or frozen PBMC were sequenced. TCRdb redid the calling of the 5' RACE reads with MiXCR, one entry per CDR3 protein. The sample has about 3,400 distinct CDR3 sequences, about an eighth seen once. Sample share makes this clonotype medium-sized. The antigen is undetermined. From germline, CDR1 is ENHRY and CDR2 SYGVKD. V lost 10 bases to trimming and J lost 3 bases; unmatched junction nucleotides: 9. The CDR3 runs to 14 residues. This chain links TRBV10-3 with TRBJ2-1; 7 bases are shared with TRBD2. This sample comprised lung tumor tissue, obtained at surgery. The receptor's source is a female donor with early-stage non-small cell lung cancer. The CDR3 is CATTKRDVYNEQFF. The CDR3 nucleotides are TGTGCCACAACCAAGCGGGACGTCTACAATGAGCAGTTCTTC.